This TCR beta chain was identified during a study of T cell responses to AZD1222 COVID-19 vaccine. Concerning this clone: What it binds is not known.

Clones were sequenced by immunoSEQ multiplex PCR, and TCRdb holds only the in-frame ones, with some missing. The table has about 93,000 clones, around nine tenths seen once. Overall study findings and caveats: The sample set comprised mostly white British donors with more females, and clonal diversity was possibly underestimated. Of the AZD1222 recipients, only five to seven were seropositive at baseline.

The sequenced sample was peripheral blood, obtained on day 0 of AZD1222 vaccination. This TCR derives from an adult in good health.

This CDR3 is CASSLFGYEQYF. The CDR3 bases are TGCGCCAGCAGCTTGTTCGGGTACGAGCAGTACTTC. J is TRBJ2-7 and V is TRBV5-1; no reliable D call. This CDR3 is built from 12 residues. Germline assignment: CDR1 SGHRS and CDR2 YFSETQ. Trimming pared 1 base from V and 4 bases from J, leaving 6 bases between.